A single T cell receptor (beta chain) is shown here with its context. The clone's antigen remains unknown. Per-base quality was not reported, and no clone a single base away is much larger than it. This entry belongs to a study of blood T cell repertoires in COVID-19 (TCRdb year 2020). Regarding the study in general: Collaborator samples came from the United States, Italy and Spain and covered acute and convalescent phases of COVID-19. The material from the prospective study consisted of cDNA or gDNA derived from T cells, B-cell-depleted T cells, or PBMCs. The dataset comprised deeply sampled blood TCRbeta repertoires from subjects exposed to, actively infected with, or recovered from COVID-19. The repertoires were made available in a free public database intended to serve as a resource for research on the immune response to SARS-CoV-2. The samples were drawn from the first 160 participants of the ongoing ImmuneRACE study and from 950 to 1,500 subjects provided by 6 global collaborators. A de-identified subject ID, COVID-19 status, age in years and sex were almost always included in the sample metadata. Where available, HLA class I and class II types were obtained from metadata supplied by the sample provider rather than from assay-based typing. Results the study describes overall, beyond this receptor: The amount of clinical and demographic metadata varied by source and participant and was provided uncurated.

TCRbeta CDR3 regions were amplified from genomic DNA by means of the immunoSEQ Assay, a bias-controlled multiplex PCR. Under the source paper's analysis protocol: Within the assay, amplification of reference gene primers was used to estimate how many nucleated cells each sample contained. To quantify the absolute abundance of each unique TCRbeta CDR3 rearrangement, sequence reads were collapsed and filtered. Productive Simpson clonality was computed per sample as the square root of Simpson's diversity index over productive rearrangements. Here the immuneACCESS table is served through TCRdb, limited to in-frame sequences with V and J called. Missing clones are a known gap in these copies; in checked studies unresolved V genes cover under half, and the rest lacks a known reason. V, J and clone size reflect that table, while D and trimming were determined from the DNA. Counted in this sample were about 63,000 clones; about 75% of them appeared once. The ten largest clones take up about 47% of the sample.

Trimming removed 3 bases from V and 7 bases from J, leaving 12 bases between the germline ends. From the cysteine up to the phenylalanine, the CDR3 has a length of 12 residues. Only the CDR3 DNA stays, 36 bases, in frame from base 1. From the germline V gene, CDR1 is SQVTM and CDR2 is ANQGSEA. Each collaborating institution followed its own protocols to collect whole blood in K2EDTA tubes. For TCRbeta analysis, collaborators shipped samples as frozen whole blood, isolated PBMCs, or DNA extracted from either of those sample types. The sample was peripheral blood. The V and J genes are TRBV29-1 and TRBJ1-2; the D gene assignment is ambiguous. The source is a woman of 80 years or more with acute or convalescent COVID-19. The sequenced DNA: TGCAGCGTTGAGGTCCGGTCGGGTGGCTACACCTTC. Protein translation: CSVEVRSGGYTF.